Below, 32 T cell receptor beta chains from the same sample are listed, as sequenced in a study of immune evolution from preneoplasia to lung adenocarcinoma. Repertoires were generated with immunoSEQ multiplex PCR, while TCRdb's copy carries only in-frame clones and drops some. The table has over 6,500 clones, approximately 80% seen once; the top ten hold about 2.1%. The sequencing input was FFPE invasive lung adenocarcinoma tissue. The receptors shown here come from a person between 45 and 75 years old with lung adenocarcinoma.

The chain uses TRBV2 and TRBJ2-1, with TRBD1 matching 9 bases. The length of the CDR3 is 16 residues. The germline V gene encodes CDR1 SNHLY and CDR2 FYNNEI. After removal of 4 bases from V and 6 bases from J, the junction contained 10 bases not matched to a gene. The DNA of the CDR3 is TGTGCCAGCAGTGTGCAGACAGGGGGATTGGGCAATGAGCAGTTCTTC. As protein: CASSVQTGGLGNEQFF.

The CDR3 spells CASSQDRAGNTIYF. The CDR3 coding sequence is TGCGCCAGCAGCCAGGACAGGGCTGGAAACACCATATATTTT. The chain couples TRBV4-1 to TRBJ1-3, with 8 bases that match TRBD1. The CDR3 covers 14 residues. J lost 2 bases, V lost 3 bases, and 0 bases had no gene match. Germline CDR1 MGHRA, CDR2 YSYEKL.

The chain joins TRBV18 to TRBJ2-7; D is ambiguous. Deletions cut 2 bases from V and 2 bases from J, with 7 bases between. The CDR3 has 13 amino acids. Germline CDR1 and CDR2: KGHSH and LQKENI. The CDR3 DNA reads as TGTGCCAGCTCACCAGACGCACCCTACGAGCAGTACTTC. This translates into CASSPDAPYEQYF.

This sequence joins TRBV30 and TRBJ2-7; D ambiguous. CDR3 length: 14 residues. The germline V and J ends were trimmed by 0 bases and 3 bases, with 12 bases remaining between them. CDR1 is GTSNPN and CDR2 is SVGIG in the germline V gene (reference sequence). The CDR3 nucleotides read TGTGCCTGGAGTGTCCCGAGCAGCAACTACGAGCAGTACTTC. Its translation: CAWSVPSSNYEQYF.

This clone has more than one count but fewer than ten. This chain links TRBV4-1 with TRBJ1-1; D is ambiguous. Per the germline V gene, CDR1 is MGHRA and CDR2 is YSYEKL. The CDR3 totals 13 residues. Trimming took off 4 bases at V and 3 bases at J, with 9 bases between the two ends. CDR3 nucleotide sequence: TGCGCCAGCAGCCCAGAACTTTACACTGAAGCTTTCTTT. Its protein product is CASSPELYTEAFF.

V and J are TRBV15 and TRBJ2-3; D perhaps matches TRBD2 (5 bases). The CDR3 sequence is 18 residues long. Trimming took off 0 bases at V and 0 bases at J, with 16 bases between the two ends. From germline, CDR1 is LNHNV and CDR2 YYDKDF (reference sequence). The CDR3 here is CATSRDRGSYSSTDTQYF. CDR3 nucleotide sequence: TGTGCCACCAGCAGAGATCGGGGTAGCTACTCTAGCACAGATACGCAGTATTTT.

In nucleotides, the CDR3 is TGTGCCAGCAGAGAAACCGGGACTAGCGAACCCAATGAGCAGTTCTTC. This encodes CASRETGTSEPNEQFF. The rearrangement links TRBV6-4 to TRBJ2-1; 10 bases agree with TRBD2. The CDR3 totals 16 residues. From germline, CDR1 is MRHNA and CDR2 SNTAGT. V dropped 6 bases and J dropped 6; count of bases not matched to a gene: 11.

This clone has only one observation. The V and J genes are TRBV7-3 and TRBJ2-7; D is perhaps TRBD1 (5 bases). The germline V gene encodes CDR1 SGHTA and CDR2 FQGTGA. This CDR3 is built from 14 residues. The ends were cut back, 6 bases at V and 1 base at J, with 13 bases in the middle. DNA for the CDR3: TGTGCCAGCAGGGCGCCAGGGTTATCCTACGAGCAGTACTTC. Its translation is CASRAPGLSYEQYF.

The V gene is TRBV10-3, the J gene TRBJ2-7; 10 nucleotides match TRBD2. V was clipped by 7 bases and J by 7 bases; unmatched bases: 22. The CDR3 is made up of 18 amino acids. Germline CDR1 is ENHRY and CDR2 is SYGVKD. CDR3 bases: TGTGCCATCAAACCAGAAGTCCCGGGACTAGCGAGTTTTGGAGAGCAGTACTTC. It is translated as CAIKPEVPGLASFGEQYF.

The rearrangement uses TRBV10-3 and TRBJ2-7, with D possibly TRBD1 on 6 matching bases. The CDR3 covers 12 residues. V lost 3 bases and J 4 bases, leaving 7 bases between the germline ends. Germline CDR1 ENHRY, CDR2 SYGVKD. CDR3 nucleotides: TGTGCCATCAGTGACAGGGGTTACGAGCAGTACTTC. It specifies CAISDRGYEQYF.

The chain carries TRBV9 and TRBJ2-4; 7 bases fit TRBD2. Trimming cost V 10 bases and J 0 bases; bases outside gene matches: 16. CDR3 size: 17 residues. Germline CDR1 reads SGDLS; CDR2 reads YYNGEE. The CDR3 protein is CAQRGRASGGAKNIQYF. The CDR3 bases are TGTGCCCAGCGGGGCAGGGCGAGCGGTGGAGCCAAAAACATTCAGTACTTC. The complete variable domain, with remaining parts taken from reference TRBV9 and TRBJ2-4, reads DSGVTQTPKHLITATGQRVTLRCSPRSGDLSVYWYQQSLDQGLQFLIQYYNGEERAKGNILERFSAQQFPDLHSELNLSSLELGDSALYFCAQRGRASGGAKNIQYFGAGTRLSVL.

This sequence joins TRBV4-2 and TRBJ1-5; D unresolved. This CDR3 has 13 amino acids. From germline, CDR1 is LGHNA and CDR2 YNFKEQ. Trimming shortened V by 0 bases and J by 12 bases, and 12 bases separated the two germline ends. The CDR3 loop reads CASSQDVGAYQHF. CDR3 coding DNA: TGTGCCAGCAGCCAAGATGTAGGAGCTTACCAGCATTTT.

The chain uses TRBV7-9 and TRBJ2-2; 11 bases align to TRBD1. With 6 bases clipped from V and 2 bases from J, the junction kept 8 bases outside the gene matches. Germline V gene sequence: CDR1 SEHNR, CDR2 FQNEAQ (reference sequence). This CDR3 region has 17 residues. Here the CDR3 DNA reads TGTGCCAGCAGTACTCCGGGACAGGGGGAAAACACCGGGGAGCTGTTTTTT. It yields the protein CASSTPGQGENTGELFF.

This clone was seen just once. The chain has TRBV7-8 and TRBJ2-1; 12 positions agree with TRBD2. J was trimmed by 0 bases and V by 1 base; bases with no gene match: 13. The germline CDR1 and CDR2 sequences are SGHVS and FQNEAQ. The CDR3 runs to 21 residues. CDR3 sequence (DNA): TGTGCCAGCAGCTTAGGTCCCGGGACTAGCGGGCCTCCGAGCTCCTACAATGAGCAGTTCTTC. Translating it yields CASSLGPGTSGPPSSYNEQFF.

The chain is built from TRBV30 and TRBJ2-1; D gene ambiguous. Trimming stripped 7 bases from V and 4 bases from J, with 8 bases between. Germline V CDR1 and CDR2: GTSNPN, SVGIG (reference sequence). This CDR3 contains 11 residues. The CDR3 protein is CASRSYNEQFF. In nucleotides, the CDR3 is TGTGCCTCACGGTCTTACAATGAGCAGTTCTTC.

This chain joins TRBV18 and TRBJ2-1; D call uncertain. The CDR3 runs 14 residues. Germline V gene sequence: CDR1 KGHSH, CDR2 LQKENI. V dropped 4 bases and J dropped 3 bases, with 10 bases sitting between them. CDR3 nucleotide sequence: TGTGCCAGCTCACGGAGCAATGACTACAATGAGCAGTTCTTC. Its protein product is CASSRSNDYNEQFF.

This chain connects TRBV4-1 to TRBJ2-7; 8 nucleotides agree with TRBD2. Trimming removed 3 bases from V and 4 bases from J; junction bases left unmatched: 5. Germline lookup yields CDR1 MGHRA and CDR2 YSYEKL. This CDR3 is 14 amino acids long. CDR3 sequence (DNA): TGCGCCAGCAGCCATACGACTAGCGAATACGAGCAGTACTTC. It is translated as CASSHTTSEYEQYF.

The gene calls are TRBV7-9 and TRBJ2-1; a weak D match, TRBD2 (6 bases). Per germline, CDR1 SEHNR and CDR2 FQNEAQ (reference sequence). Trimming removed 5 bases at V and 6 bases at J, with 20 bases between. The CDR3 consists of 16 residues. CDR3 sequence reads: CASSPPLAVQPNEQFF. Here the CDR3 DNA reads TGTGCCAGCAGCCCCCCACTAGCCGTCCAACCCAATGAGCAGTTCTTC.

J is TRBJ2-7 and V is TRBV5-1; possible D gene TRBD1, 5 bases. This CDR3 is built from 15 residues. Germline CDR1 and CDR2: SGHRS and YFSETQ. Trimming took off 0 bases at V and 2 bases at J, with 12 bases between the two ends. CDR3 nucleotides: TGCGCCAGCAGCTTGGGACAGAGCCAAACCTACGAGCAGTACTTC. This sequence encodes CASSLGQSQTYEQYF. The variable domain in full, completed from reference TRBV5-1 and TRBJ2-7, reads KAGVTQTPRYLIKTRGQQVTLSCSPISGHRSVSWYQQTPGQGLQFLFEYFSETQRNKGNFPGRFSGRQFSNSRSEMNVSTLELGDSALYLCASSLGQSQTYEQYFGPGTRLTVT.

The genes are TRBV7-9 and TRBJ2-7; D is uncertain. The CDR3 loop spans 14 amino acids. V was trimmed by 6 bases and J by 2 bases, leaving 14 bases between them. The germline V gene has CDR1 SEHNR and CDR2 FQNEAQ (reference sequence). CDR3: CASSPLTPAYEQYF. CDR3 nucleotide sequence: TGTGCCAGCAGTCCCCTGACTCCCGCCTACGAGCAGTACTTC.

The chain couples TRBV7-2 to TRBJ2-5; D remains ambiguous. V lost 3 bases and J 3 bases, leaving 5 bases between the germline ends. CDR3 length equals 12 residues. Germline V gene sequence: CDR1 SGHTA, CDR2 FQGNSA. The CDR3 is CASSFIEETQYF. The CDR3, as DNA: TGTGCCAGCAGCTTCATAGAAGAGACCCAGTACTTC. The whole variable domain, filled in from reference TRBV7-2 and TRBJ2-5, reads GAGVSQSPSNKVTEKGKDVELRCDPISGHTALYWYRQSLGQGLEFLIYFQGNSAPDKSGLPSDRFSAERTGGSVSTLTIQRTQQEDSAVYLCASSFIEETQYFGPGTRLLVL.

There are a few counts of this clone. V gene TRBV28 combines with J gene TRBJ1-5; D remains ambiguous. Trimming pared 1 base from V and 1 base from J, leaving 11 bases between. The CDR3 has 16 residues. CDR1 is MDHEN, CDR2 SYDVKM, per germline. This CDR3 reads CASSLSVVGSNQPQHF. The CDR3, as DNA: TGTGCCAGCAGTTTATCTGTGGTAGGGAGCAATCAGCCCCAGCATTTT.

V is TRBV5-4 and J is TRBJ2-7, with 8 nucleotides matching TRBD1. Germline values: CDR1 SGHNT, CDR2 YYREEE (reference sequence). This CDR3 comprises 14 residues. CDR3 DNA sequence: TGTGCTACCGCGAACCGGCAGGGGGCCCACGAGCAGTACTTC. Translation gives CATANRQGAHEQYF.

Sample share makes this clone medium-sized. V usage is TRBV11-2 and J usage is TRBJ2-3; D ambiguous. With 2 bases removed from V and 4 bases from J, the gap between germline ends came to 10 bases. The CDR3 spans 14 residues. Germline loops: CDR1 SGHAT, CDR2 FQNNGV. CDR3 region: CASSLLPNADTQYF. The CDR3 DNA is TGTGCCAGCAGCTTACTCCCTAATGCAGATACGCAGTATTTT.

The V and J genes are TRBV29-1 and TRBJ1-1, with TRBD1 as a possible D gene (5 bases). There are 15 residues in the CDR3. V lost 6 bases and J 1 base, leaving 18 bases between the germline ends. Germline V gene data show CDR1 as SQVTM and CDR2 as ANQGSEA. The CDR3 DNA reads TGCAGCGTCCTCGACAGCCTACTTGAGAACACTGAAGCTTTCTTT. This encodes CSVLDSLLENTEAFF. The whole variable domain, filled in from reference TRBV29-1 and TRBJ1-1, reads SAVISQKPSRDICQRGTSLTIQCQVDSQVTMMFWYRQQPGQSLTLIATANQGSEATYESGFVIDKFPISRPNLTFSTLTVSNMSPEDSSIYLCSVLDSLLENTEAFFGQGTRLTVV.

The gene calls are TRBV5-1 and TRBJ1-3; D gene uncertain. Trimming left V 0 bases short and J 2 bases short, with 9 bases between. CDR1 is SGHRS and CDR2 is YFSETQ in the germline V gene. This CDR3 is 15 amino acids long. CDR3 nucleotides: TGCGCCAGCAGCTTGGGCGGGTTCCCTGGAAACACCATATATTTT. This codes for CASSLGGFPGNTIYF.

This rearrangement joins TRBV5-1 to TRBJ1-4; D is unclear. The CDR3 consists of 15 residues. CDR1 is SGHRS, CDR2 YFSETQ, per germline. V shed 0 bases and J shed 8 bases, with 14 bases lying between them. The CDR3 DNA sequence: TGCGCCAGCAGCTTGGGGCCATACCTGGGAGAAAAACTGTTTTTT. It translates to CASSLGPYLGEKLFF.

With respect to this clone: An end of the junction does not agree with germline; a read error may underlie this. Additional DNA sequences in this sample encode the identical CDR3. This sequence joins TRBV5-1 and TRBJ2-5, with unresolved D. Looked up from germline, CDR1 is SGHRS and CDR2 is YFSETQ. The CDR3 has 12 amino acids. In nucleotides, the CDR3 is TGCGCCAGCAGCTTGGACCAAGAGACTCAGTACTTC. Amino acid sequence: CASSLDQETQYF.

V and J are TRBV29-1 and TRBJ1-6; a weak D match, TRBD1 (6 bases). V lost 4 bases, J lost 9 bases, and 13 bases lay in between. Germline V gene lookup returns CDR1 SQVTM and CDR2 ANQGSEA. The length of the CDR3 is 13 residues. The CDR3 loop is CSVGGIGGSPLHF. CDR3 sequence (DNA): TGCAGCGTTGGTGGCATAGGGGGTTCACCCCTCCACTTT. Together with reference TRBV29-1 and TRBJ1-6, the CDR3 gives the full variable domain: SAVISQKPSRDICQRGTSLTIQCQVDSQVTMMFWYRQQPGQSLTLIATANQGSEATYESGFVIDKFPISRPNLTFSTLTVSNMSPEDSSIYLCSVGGIGGSPLHFGNGTRLTVT.

CDR3 in DNA: TGTGCCAGCATTAGGGGAGACCTCAAAGACGAGCAGTACTTC. Its protein product is CASIRGDLKDEQYF. The rearrangement uses TRBV6-1 and TRBJ2-7; D is tentatively TRBD1 or TRBD2 (5 bases each). Per the germline V gene, CDR1 is MNHNS and CDR2 is SASEGT. With 7 bases removed from V and 5 bases from J, the gap between germline ends came to 18 bases. The CDR3 contains 14 residues.

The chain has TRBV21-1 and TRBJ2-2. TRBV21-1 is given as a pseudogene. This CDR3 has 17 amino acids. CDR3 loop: CASSKKGLLLNTGELFF. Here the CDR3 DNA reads TGTGCCAGCAGCAAAAAGGGCCTCCTCCTGAACACCGGGGAGCTGTTTTTT.

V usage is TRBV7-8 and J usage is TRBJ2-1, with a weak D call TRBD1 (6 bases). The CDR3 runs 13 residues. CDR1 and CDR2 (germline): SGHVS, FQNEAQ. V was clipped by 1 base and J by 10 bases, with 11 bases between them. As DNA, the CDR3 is TGTGCCAGCAGCTTAGATGGGACAATGGAGCAGTTCTTC. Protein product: CASSLDGTMEQFF.